A single sample is the source of the 29 T cell receptor delta chains below, sequenced in a study of Vδ1+ human thymocytes. Overall study results and limits: Highly polyclonal TRG and TRD repertoires with Gaussian CDR3 length distributions appeared in thymus.

Extracted RNA was reverse transcribed into cDNA. Pooled V-gene forward primers with one constant-region reverse primer generated the CDR3 amplicons by multiplex PCR. TCRdb made new clone calls on the multiplex PCR reads using CATT. The sample carries about 75,000 delta-chain clones, more than 30% recorded once. These TCRs are of unknown antigen specificity. Specimen: Vdelta1+ gamma-delta thymocytes from the thymus. The subset here: FACS-sorted CD3+ TCRalphabeta- TCRVdelta1+ TCRVdelta2- thymocytes. All receptors derive from a boy less than two years old who had congenital heart surgery.

This clone was seen a handful of times. The chain links TRDV1 to TRDJ1, with TRDD3 as a possible D gene (6 bases). The V end was cut by 4 bases, the J end by 0 bases, with 15 bases between. CDR1 is TSWWSYY and CDR2 is QGS in the germline V gene. The CDR3 runs to 16 residues. CDR3: CALGVPWGWYTDKLIF. The CDR3 bases are TGTGCTCTTGGGGTCCCATGGGGATGGTACACCGATAAACTCATCTTT.

This chain uses TRDV1 with TRDJ1, with D unresolved. CDR1 is TSWWSYY and CDR2 is QGS in the germline V gene. The CDR3 spans 15 residues. The V and J ends lost 2 bases and 2 bases respectively, with 12 bases between them. The CDR3 loop reads CALGEGSADTDKLIF. Here the CDR3 DNA reads TGTGCTCTTGGGGAAGGATCGGCGGATACCGATAAACTCATCTTT.

This chain joins TRDV1 and TRDJ1; D is unresolved. The CDR3 sequence is 16 residues long. Trimming left V 0 bases short and J 0 bases short, with 11 bases between. CDR1 TSWWSYY and CDR2 QGS come from the germline V gene. The CDR3 region is CALGELGRRDTDKLIF. In DNA, the CDR3 is TGTGCTCTTGGGGAACTGGGGCGGAGGGACACCGATAAACTCATCTTT.

This clone has a handful of counts. The chain has TRDV2 and TRDJ1; 7 positions match TRDD3. With V trimmed by 0 bases and J by 6 bases, 12 bases remained unmatched. The CDR3 has 16 amino acids. Germline V CDR1 and CDR2: GEAIGNYY, EKD. CDR3 DNA sequence: TGTGCCTGTGACACCGGACCACTGGGGAAAAGCCATAAACTCATCTTT. Its translation is CACDTGPLGKSHKLIF.

The V and J genes are TRDV1 and TRDJ1; 8 bases are a match to TRDD2. CDR3 length: 23 amino acids. V was clipped by 4 bases and J by 2 bases; unmatched bases: 30. Germline V gene lookup returns CDR1 TSWWSYY and CDR2 QGS. The CDR3 reads CALGVPTPGASYSGIVLTDKLIF. The CDR3 DNA reads as TGTGCTCTTGGGGTACCTACCCCGGGCGCTTCCTACTCAGGGATTGTACTGACCGATAAACTCATCTTT.

The rearrangement uses TRDV1 and TRDJ1; possible D gene TRDD3, 5 bases. In germline, CDR1 is TSWWSYY, CDR2 QGS. The CDR3 is 17 residues long. Trimming removed 2 bases from V and 2 bases from J, with 18 bases in between. As DNA, the CDR3 is TGTGCTCTTGGGGAAGGGGGTCCCTCGTCGGGGACCGATAAACTCATCTTT. Its protein product is CALGEGGPSSGTDKLIF.

As to this clone: The sample contains more than one DNA sequence encoding this CDR3. The chain links TRDV1 to TRDJ1; tentative D call: TRDD3 (5 bases). The CDR3 length is 17 residues. Trimming removed 1 base at V and 2 bases at J, with 17 bases between. The germline V gene has CDR1 TSWWSYY and CDR2 QGS. The CDR3 nucleotides read TGTGCTCTTGGGGAACGAACCGCGTACTGGAAGACCGATAAACTCATCTTT. Translating gives CALGERTAYWKTDKLIF.

The genes are TRDV1 and TRDJ1, with TRDD3 matching over 10 bases. There are 20 residues in the CDR3. The germline CDR1 and CDR2 sequences are TSWWSYY and QGS. V shed 1 base, J shed 7 bases, and the junction held 21 bases outside the gene matches. The chain's CDR3 is CALGEQKAFLTGGWRGKLIF. The CDR3 bases are TGTGCTCTTGGGGAACAGAAGGCCTTCCTTACTGGGGGATGGCGAGGTAAACTCATCTTT.

A few counts support this clone. The rearrangement joins TRDV1 to TRDJ1; TRDD3 matches 10 bases. Trimming cost V 3 bases and J 5 bases; bases outside gene matches: 15. The CDR3 covers 18 residues. Germline assignment: CDR1 TSWWSYY and CDR2 QGS. CDR3 sequence (DNA): TGTGCTCTTGGGGACCCTCTTCCCAGTACTGGGGGATCAGATAAACTCATCTTT. It is translated as CALGDPLPSTGGSDKLIF.

Turning to this clone: This specimen includes other DNA sequences encoding the same CDR3. The chain links TRDV2 to TRDJ1; no definite D call. Germline V gives CDR1 GEAIGNYY, CDR2 EKD. Trimming cost V 9 bases and J 2 bases, with 18 bases left between them. The CDR3 consists of 14 residues. CDR3 nucleotides: TGTGCCACCCAGTCCCCGGGAGGAACCGATAAACTCATCTTT. It is translated as CATQSPGGTDKLIF.

The chain carries TRDV1 and TRDJ1; TRDD2 is a possible D gene (5 bases). This CDR3 has 19 residues. V was clipped by 1 base and J by 0 bases, with 21 bases between them. Germline-derived CDR1 and CDR2 are TSWWSYY and QGS. The CDR3 DNA reads TGTGCTCTTGGGGAACCCTCGAACCCCCTCCTAGTAGACACCGATAAACTCATCTTT. Amino acid sequence: CALGEPSNPLLVDTDKLIF.

In this sample, this clone turned up a few times. The chain uses TRDV1 and TRDJ1; TRDD2 aligns across 7 bases. The length of the CDR3 is 20 residues. V was clipped by 1 base and J by 0 bases; unmatched bases: 17. CDR1 and CDR2 from the germline V gene are TSWWSYY and QGS. The CDR3 sequence is CALGEHLPIVLTVYTDKLIF. The CDR3, as DNA: TGTGCTCTTGGGGAACATCTTCCTATCGTACTGACTGTCTACACCGATAAACTCATCTTT.

This clone appeared a few times. This rearrangement joins TRDV1 to TRDJ1, with TRDD3 matching over 11 bases. Germline lookup yields CDR1 TSWWSYY and CDR2 QGS. This CDR3 is built from 21 residues. V dropped 3 bases and J dropped 0; count of bases not matched to a gene: 18. The CDR3 region is CALGECQSPGGYHRHTDKLIF. In DNA, the CDR3 is TGTGCTCTTGGGGAGTGTCAGTCCCCTGGGGGATACCATAGACACACCGATAAACTCATCTTT.

The gene calls are TRDV1 and TRDJ1; weak D call: TRDD3 (5 bases). Germline-derived CDR1 and CDR2 are TSWWSYY and QGS. V lost 8 bases to trimming and J lost 10 bases, with 23 bases between them. The CDR3 extends over 14 amino acids. The CDR3 region has the DNA TGTGCTCTTCTGCTTAGGGGGCCCCTCTGGCCACTCATCTTT. This translates into CALLLRGPLWPLIF.

This clone was picked up a small number of times. The rearrangement uses TRDV1 and TRDJ1, with TRDD2 as a possible D gene (6 bases). Germline CDR1 TSWWSYY, CDR2 QGS. CDR3 size: 19 residues. The V end was cut by 1 base, the J end by 6 bases, with 27 bases between. The CDR3 nucleotides are TGTGCTCTTGGGGAACCCCTTGCCTTCCCCCCGCGCGGGCCCAATAAACTCATCTTT. This translates into CALGEPLAFPPRGPNKLIF.

This clone is medium-sized by share. This chain links TRDV2 with TRDJ1; D is uncertain. CDR3 length: 14 amino acids. The germline V gene has CDR1 GEAIGNYY and CDR2 EKD. Trimming took 1 base from V and 1 from J, leaving 9 bases between them. CDR3 in DNA: TGTGCCTGTGACACTGGCGTACGCACCGATAAACTCATCTTT. It specifies CACDTGVRTDKLIF.

V and J are TRDV1 and TRDJ1; D may be TRDD2 (9 bases). This CDR3 has 22 residues. The germline V gene encodes CDR1 TSWWSYY and CDR2 QGS. The V gene lost 3 bases and the J gene lost 0 bases, with 32 bases spanning the gap. The CDR3 spells CALGELKAFLPLGDLYTDKLIF. The CDR3 nucleotides read TGTGCTCTTGGGGAGCTAAAGGCCTTCCTACCCCTGGGGGACTTGTACACCGATAAACTCATCTTT.

There are a few counts of this clone. The chain joins TRDV1 to TRDJ1; D possibly corresponds to TRDD3 (7 bases). Per germline, CDR1 TSWWSYY and CDR2 QGS. CDR3 length: 17 residues. With 5 bases removed from V and 0 bases from J, the gap between germline ends came to 19 bases. CDR3 protein: CALGSYGGIEYTDKLIF. The CDR3 DNA sequence: TGTGCTCTTGGGTCCTACGGGGGGATCGAGTACACCGATAAACTCATCTTT.

This clone was detected a few times. The rearrangement joins TRDV1 to TRDJ1, with D perhaps TRDD3 (10 bases). This CDR3 has 20 residues. Germline V gene sequence: CDR1 TSWWSYY, CDR2 QGS. V was trimmed by 1 base and J by 0 bases, leaving 24 bases between them. Written as DNA, the CDR3 is TGTGCTCTTGGGGAACCAGGCCTTCCTACGTGGGGGATACACACCGATAAACTCATCTTT. Translating gives CALGEPGLPTWGIHTDKLIF.

The V call is TRDV1, the J call TRDJ1; no reliable D call. The CDR3 consists of 15 residues. CDR1 TSWWSYY and CDR2 QGS come from the germline V gene. Trimming shortened V by 1 base and J by 1 base, and 10 bases separated the two germline ends. This CDR3 reads CALGEPSRPTDKLIF. The CDR3 DNA reads as TGTGCTCTTGGGGAACCTTCTCGCCCCACCGATAAACTCATCTTT.

The chain has TRDV1 and TRDJ1, with D tentatively TRDD3 (5 bases). CDR1 is TSWWSYY, CDR2 QGS, per germline. This CDR3 has 19 amino acids. Deletions cut 0 bases from V and 0 bases from J, with 20 bases between. CDR3 amino acids: CALGELFGGYGEYTDKLIF. CDR3 DNA sequence: TGTGCTCTTGGGGAACTCTTCGGTGGGTACGGGGAGTACACCGATAAACTCATCTTT.

In this sample, this clone turned up a few times. This chain uses TRDV1 with TRDJ1; 13 nucleotides line up with TRDD3. The CDR3 extends over 24 amino acids. Germline CDR1 is TSWWSYY and CDR2 is QGS. With V trimmed by 0 bases and J by 0 bases, 22 bases remained unmatched. This chain's CDR3 is CALGELCRNKAYWGIRRYTDKLIF. The CDR3 region has the DNA TGTGCTCTTGGGGAACTTTGCAGGAATAAGGCGTACTGGGGGATACGCCGGTACACCGATAAACTCATCTTT.

About this clone itself: Distinct nucleotide sequences in the sample also encode this CDR3. The chain recombines TRDV1 with TRDJ1, with 10 bases lining up with TRDD3. V was clipped by 1 base and J by 3 bases; unmatched bases: 11. The CDR3 is 18 amino acids. CDR1 and CDR2 from the germline V gene are TSWWSYY and QGS. The CDR3, as DNA: TGTGCTCTTGGGGAACATCCCCGGTACTGGGGGATGGCCGATAAACTCATCTTT. Translated: CALGEHPRYWGMADKLIF.

The chain couples TRDV1 to TRDJ1, with D perhaps being TRDD2 or TRDD3 (6 bases each). Per germline, CDR1 TSWWSYY and CDR2 QGS. Trimming removed 5 bases at V and 0 bases at J, with 28 bases between. The CDR3 is 20 amino acids. The CDR3 bases are TGTGCTCTTGGGCCGCCTTCCCTACGCGGGGGACCGAAGTACACCGATAAACTCATCTTT. This encodes CALGPPSLRGGPKYTDKLIF.

The chain is built from TRDV1 and TRDJ1; 7 bases align to TRDD3. CDR3 length equals 17 residues. Germline V gene lookup returns CDR1 TSWWSYY and CDR2 QGS. The trim removed 2 bases at V and 6 bases at J, leaving 15 bases unmatched. The CDR3 sequence: CALGESRGPGGLHKLIF. The CDR3 nucleotides are TGTGCTCTTGGGGAAAGCCGGGGCCCGGGGGGATTACATAAACTCATCTTT.

A word on this clone: Different DNA sequences within this sample yield the same CDR3. The gene calls are TRDV2 and TRDJ1; possibly TRDD3 for D (5 bases). The CDR3 has 16 residues. Germline loops: CDR1 GEAIGNYY, CDR2 EKD. The germline V and J ends were trimmed by 4 bases and 0 bases, with 17 bases remaining between them. For the CDR3, the DNA is TGTGCCTGTGAGGGGGCCGGGGGGCCGTACACCGATAAACTCATCTTT. Residues: CACEGAGGPYTDKLIF.

This clone came up a few times. The chain is built from TRDV1 and TRDJ1; no clear D. V lost 5 bases and J lost 0, with 4 bases in between. The germline CDR1 and CDR2 sequences are TSWWSYY and QGS. This CDR3 comprises 12 residues. The CDR3 sequence: CALGSYTDKLIF. CDR3 coding DNA: TGTGCTCTTGGGTCGTACACCGATAAACTCATCTTT.

Note on this clone: This sequence may be a read error, since a much larger clone differs from it by one base. The chain is built from TRDV2 and TRDJ1; no clear D. Germline CDR1 GEAIGNYY, CDR2 EKD. The CDR3 sequence is 15 residues long. CDR3 sequence reads: CACDTFDLTTDNLIF. DNA of the CDR3: TGTGCCTGTGACACCTTCGACCTAACTACCGATAACCTCATCTTT.

The table lists this clone with a few counts. The chain recombines TRDV1 with TRDJ2, with 9 nucleotides matching TRDD3. The length of the CDR3 is 19 residues. V dropped 3 bases and J dropped 4; count of bases not matched to a gene: 15. Germline values: CDR1 TSWWSYY, CDR2 QGS. The CDR3 region has the DNA TGTGCTCTTGGGGAGGCCCTCCCCTGGGGGATCGTTTCGACAGCACAACTCTTCTTT. Translation gives CALGEALPWGIVSTAQLFF.